This T cell receptor (beta chain) stems from a study of cytomegalovirus exposure and HLA in healthy donors. Study in general: Within an early data release were approximately 85 million unique TCRs drawn from HLA-typed donors. Findings and caveats of the study: In a later analysis, CMV-associated beta chains were mostly HLA-associated, it appeared. Excluded: some indistinguishable V segments such as TRBV6-2 and TRBV6-3.

Both 60 Vbeta primers and 13 Jbeta primers went into the PCR. TCRdb's table, derived via immunoSEQ multiplex PCR, lists solely in-frame clones and lacks some. The data show 110,000 to 150,000 clones, with 78% seen just once and roughly 2.9% held by the top ten. CDR1 is LNHDA and CDR2 is SQIVND in the germline V gene (reference sequence). This CDR3 region has 15 residues. V lost 4 bases to trimming and J lost 0 bases, with 12 bases between them. Samples came from healthy bone marrow donors. Turning to this clone: Antigen unknown.

Specimen: PBMCs. V usage is TRBV19 and J usage is TRBJ1-1, with D possibly matching TRBD1 (6 bases). This TCR derives from a female donor in good health and CMV-seronegative. CDR3 sequence (DNA): TGTGCCAGTAGTACTCTCAGGGGATTGAACACTGAAGCTTTCTTT. Protein: CASSTLRGLNTEAFF.